Reported below is one T cell receptor beta chain. Its antigen is as yet unknown. This specimen belongs to a study of Tregs in tolerant kidney transplant recipients. Study-level findings and limits: Validation in larger populations is needed because few patients were studied. No direct test of biological reproducibility was done here.

The table came from immunoSEQ multiplex PCR; TCRdb's copy has only in-frame clones and leaves some out. The profile shows 50,000 to 75,000 clones, nearly 98% of them singletons. The CDR3 contains 15 residues. Trimming removed 4 bases from V and 6 bases from J, with 16 bases in between. Germline V gene sequence: CDR1 MRHNA, CDR2 SNTAGT. The receptor was isolated from a human donor who received a combined kidney and bone marrow transplant. The sample here was Tregs from blood, taken before the transplant. The genes are TRBV6-4 and TRBJ2-1, with D possibly being TRBD2 (5 bases). In nucleotides, the CDR3 is TGTGCCAGCAGTGTTGAGGGTTGGACCTTCAATGAGCAGTTCTTC. This sequence encodes CASSVEGWTFNEQFF.